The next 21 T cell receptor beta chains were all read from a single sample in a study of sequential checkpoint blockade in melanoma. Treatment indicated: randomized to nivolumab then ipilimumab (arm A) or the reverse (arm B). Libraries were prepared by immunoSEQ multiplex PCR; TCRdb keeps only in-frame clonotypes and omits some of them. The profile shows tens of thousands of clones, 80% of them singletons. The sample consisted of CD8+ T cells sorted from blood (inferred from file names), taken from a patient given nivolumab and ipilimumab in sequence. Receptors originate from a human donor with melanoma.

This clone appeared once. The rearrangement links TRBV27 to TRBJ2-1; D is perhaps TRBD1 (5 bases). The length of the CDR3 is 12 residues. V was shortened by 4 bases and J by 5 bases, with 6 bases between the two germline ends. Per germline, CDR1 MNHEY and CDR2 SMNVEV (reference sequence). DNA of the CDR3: TGTGCCAGCAGTTGGGGCCACAATGAGCAGTTCTTC. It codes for CASSWGHNEQFF.

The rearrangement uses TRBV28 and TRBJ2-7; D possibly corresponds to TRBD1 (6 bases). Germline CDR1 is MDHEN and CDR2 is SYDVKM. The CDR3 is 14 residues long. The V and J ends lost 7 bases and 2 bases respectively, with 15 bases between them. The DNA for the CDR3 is TGTGCCAGCATGGCGACAGGAGATCCCTACGAGCAGTACTTC. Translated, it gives CASMATGDPYEQYF.

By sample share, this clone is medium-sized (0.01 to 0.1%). CDR3 protein: CASSRLTSGGHNEQFF. DNA for the CDR3: TGTGCCAGCAGCCGCCTGACTAGCGGGGGACACAATGAGCAGTTCTTC. The rearrangement joins TRBV27 to TRBJ2-1; TRBD2 agrees at 12 bases. The CDR3 runs to 16 residues. Germline-derived CDR1 and CDR2 are MNHEY and SMNVEV (reference sequence). V lost 6 bases and J lost 5; bases outside the gene matches: 8.

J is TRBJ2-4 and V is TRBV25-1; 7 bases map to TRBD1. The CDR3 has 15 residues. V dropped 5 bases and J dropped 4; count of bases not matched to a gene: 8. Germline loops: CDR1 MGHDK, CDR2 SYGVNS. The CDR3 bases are TGTGCCAGCAGTCCCCCAAGGGACAGAAAAAACATTCAGTACTTC. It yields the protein CASSPPRDRKNIQYF.

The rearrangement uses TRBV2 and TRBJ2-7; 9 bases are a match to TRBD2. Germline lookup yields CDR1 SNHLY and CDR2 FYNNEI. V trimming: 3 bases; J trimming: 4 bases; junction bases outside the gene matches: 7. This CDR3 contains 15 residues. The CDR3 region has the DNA TGTGCCAGCAGTGATCGAGCGGGGGGCGGGTACGAGCAGTACTTC. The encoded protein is CASSDRAGGGYEQYF.

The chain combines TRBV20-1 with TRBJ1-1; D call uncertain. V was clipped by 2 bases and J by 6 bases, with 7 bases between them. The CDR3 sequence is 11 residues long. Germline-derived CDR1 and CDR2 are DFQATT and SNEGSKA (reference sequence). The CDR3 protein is CSARMEAEAFF. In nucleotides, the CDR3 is TGCAGTGCTAGAATGGAGGCTGAAGCTTTCTTT.

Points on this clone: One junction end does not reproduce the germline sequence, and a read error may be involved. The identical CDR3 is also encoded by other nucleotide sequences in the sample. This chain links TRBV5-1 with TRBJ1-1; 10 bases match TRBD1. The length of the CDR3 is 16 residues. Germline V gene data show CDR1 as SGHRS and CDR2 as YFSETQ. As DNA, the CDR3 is TGCGCCAGCAGCTTGGCAGGGACAGGGGTGAACACTGAAGCCTTCTTT. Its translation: CASSLAGTGVNTEAFF.

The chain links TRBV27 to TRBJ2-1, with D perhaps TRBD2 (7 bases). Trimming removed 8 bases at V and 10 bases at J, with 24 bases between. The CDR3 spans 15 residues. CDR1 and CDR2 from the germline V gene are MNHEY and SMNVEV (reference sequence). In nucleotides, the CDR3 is TGTGCCAGCTCCCCCGGGGGGCGGGGTCGAGGCGAGCAGTTCTTC. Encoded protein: CASSPGGRGRGEQFF.

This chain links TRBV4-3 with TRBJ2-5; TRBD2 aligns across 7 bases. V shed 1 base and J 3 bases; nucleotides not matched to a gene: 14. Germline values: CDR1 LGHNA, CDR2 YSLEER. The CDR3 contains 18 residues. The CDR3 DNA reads TGCGCCAGCAGCCAAGGTTGGGTGGGCGGGAGCACGGAAGAGACCCAGTACTTC. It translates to CASSQGWVGGSTEETQYF.

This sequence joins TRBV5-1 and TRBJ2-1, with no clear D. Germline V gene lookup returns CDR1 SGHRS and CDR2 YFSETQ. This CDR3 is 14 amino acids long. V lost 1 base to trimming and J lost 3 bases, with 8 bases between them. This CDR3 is CASSLRGRYNEQFF. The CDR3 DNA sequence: TGCGCCAGCAGCTTGCGCGGCCGCTACAATGAGCAGTTCTTC. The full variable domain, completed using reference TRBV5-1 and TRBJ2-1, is KAGVTQTPRYLIKTRGQQVTLSCSPISGHRSVSWYQQTPGQGLQFLFEYFSETQRNKGNFPGRFSGRQFSNSRSEMNVSTLELGDSALYLCASSLRGRYNEQFFGPGTRLTVL.

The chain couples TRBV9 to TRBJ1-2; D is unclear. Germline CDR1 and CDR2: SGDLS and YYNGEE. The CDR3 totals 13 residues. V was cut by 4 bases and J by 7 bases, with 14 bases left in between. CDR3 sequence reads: CASSPKPSGGYTF. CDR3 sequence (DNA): TGTGCCAGCAGCCCCAAACCGAGTGGTGGCTACACCTTC.

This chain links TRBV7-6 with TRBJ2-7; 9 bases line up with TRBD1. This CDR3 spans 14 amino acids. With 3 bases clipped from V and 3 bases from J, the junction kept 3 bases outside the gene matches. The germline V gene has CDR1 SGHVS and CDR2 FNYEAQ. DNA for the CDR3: TGTGCCAGCAGCTTCCGGGACAGGGTCTACGAGCAGTACTTC. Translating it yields CASSFRDRVYEQYF.

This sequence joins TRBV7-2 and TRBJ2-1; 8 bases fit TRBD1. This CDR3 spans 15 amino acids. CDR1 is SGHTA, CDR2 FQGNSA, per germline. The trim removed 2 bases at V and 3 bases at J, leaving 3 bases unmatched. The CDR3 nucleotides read TGTGCCAGCAGCTTATCAGGGGGCAACTACAATGAGCAGTTCTTC. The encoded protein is CASSLSGGNYNEQFF.

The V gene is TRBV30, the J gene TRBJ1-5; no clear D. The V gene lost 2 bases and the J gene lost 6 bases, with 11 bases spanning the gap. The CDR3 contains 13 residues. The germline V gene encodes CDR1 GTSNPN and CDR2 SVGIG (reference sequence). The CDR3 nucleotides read TGTGCCTGGAGTCGCCTGGCGGGTCAGCCCCAGCATTTT. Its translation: CAWSRLAGQPQHF.

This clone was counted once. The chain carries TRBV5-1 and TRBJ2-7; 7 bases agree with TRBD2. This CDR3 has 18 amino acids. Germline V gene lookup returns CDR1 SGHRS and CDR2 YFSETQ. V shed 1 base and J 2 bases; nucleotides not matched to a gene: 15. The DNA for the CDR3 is TGCGCCAGCAGCTTGAAGTCTAGCGGTTTGGGGGTCCCCTACGAGCAGTACTTC. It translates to CASSLKSSGLGVPYEQYF. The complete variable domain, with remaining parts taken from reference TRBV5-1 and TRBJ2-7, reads KAGVTQTPRYLIKTRGQQVTLSCSPISGHRSVSWYQQTPGQGLQFLFEYFSETQRNKGNFPGRFSGRQFSNSRSEMNVSTLELGDSALYLCASSLKSSGLGVPYEQYFGPGTRLTVT.

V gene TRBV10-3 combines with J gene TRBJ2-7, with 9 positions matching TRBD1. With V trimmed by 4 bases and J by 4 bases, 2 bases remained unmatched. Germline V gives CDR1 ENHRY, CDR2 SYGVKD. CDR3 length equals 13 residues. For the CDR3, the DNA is TGTGCCATCAGTGCGGACAGGGGATACGAGCAGTACTTC. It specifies CAISADRGYEQYF.

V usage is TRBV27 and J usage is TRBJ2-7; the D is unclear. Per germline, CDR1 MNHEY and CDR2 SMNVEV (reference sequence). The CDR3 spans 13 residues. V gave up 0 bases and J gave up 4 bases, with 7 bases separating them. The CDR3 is CASSLSPNYEQYF. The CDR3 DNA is TGTGCCAGCAGTTTATCCCCAAATTACGAGCAGTACTTC.

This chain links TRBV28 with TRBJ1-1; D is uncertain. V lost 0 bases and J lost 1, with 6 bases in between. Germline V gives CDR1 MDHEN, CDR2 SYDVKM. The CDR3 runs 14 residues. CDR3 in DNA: TGTGCCAGCAGTTTATGGGGCGAGAACACTGAAGCTTTCTTT. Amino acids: CASSLWGENTEAFF.

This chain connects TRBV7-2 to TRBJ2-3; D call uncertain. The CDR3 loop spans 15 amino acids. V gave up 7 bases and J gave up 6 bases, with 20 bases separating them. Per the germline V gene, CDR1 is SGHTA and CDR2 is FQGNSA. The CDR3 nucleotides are TGTGCCAGCACTCTAGGCGCCTTAAATCGTGATACGCAGTATTTT. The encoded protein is CASTLGALNRDTQYF.

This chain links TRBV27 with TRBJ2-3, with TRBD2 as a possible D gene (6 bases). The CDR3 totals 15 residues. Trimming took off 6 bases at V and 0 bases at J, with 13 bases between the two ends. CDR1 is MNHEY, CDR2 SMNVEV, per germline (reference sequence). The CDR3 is CASRAGTYSTDTQYF. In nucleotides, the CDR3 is TGTGCCAGCAGGGCCGGGACTTATAGCACAGATACGCAGTATTTT.

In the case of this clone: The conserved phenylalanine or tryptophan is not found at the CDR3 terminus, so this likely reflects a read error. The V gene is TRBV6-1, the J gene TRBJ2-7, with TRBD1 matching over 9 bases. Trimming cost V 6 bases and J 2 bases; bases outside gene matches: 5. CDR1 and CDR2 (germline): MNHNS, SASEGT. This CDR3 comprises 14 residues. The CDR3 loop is CASRTGGAPYEQYL. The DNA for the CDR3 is TGTGCCAGCAGGACAGGGGGTGCCCCCTACGAGCAGTACCTC.